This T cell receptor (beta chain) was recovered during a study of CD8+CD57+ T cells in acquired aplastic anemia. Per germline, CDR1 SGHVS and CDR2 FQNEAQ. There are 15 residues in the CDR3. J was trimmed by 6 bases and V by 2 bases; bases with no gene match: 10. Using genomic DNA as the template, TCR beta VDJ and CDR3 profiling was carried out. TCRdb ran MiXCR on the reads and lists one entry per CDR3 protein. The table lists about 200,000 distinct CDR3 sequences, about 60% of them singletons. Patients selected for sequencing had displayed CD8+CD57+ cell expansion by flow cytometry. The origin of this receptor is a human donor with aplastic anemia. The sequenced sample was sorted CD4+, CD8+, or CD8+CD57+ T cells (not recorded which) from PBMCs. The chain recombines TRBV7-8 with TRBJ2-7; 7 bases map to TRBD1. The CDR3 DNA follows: TGTGCCAGCAGCTTAAAGACAGGGACCGCCTGCGAGCAGTACTTC. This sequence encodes CASSLKTGTACEQYF.